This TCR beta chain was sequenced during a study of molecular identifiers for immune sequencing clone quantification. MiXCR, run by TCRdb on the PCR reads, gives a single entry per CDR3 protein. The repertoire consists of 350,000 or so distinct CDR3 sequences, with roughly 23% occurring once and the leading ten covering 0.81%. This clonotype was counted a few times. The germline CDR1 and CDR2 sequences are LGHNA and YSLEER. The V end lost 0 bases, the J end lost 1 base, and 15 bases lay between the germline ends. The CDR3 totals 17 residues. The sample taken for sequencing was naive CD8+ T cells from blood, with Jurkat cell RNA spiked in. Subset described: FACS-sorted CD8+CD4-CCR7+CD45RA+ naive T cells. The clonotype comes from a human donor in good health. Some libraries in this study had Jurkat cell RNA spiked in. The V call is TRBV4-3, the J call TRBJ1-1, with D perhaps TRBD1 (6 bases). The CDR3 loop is CASSQDRADRTNTEAFF. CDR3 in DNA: TGCGCCAGCAGCCAAGACCGGGCTGACAGGACGAACACTGAAGCTTTCTTT.